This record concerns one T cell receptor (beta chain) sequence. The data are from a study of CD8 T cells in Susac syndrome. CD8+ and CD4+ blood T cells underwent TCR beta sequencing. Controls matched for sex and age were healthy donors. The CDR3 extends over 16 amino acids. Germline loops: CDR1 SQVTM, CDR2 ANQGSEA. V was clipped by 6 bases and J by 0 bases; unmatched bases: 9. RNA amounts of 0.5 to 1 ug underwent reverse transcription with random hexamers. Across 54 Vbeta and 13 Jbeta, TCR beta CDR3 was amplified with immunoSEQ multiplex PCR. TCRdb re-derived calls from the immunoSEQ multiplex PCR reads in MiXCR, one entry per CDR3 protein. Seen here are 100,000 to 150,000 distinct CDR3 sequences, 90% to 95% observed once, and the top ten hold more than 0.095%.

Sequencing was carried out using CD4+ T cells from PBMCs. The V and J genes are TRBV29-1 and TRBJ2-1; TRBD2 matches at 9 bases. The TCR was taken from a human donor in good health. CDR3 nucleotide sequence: TGCAGCGTAATTTTAGCGGGAGAGGGCTCCTACAATGAGCAGTTCTTC. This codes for CSVILAGEGSYNEQFF.